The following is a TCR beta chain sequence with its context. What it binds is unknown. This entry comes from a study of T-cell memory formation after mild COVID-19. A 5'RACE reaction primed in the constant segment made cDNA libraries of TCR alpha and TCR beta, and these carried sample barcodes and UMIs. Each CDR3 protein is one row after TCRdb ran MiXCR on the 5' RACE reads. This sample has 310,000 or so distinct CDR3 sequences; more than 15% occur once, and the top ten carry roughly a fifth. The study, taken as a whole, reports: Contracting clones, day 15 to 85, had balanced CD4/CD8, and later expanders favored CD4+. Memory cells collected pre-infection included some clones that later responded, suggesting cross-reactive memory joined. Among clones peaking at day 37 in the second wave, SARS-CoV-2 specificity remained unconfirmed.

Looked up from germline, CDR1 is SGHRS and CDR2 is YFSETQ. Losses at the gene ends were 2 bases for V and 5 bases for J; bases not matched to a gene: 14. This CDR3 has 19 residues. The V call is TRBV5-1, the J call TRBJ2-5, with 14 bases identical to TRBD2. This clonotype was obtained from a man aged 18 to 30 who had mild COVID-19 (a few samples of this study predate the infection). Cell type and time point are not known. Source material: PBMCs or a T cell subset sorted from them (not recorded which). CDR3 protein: CASSLGTSGGTDIRETQYF. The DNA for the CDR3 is TGCGCCAGCAGCTTAGGGACTAGCGGGGGAACCGACATTCGGGAGACCCAGTACTTC.